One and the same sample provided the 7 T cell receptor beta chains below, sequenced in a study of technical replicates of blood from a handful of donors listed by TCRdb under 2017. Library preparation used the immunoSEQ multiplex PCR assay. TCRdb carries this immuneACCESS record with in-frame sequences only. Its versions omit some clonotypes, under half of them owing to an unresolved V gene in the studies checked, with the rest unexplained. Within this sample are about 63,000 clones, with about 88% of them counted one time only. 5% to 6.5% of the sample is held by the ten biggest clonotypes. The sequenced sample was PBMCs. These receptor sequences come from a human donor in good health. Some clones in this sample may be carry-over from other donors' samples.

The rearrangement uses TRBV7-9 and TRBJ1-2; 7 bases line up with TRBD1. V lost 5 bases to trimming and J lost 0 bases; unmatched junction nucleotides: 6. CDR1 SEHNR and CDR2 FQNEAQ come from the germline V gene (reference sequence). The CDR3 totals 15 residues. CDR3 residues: CASSPDRVPNYGYTF. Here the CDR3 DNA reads TGTGCCAGCAGCCCCGACAGGGTACCTAACTATGGCTACACCTTC. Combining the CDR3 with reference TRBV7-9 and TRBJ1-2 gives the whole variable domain DTGVSQNPRHKITKRGQNVTFRCDPISEHNRLYWYRQTLGQGPEFLTYFQNEAQLEKSRLLSDRFSAERPKGSFSTLEIQRTEQGDSAMYLCASSPDRVPNYGYTFGSGTRLTVV.

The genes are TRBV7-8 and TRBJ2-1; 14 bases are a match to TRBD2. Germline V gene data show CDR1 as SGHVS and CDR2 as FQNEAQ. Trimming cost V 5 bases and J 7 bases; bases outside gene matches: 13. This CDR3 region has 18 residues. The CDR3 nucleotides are TGTGCCAGCAGCCCGCATCGGACTAGCGGGAGGTCCTCGAATGAGCAGTTCTTC. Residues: CASSPHRTSGRSSNEQFF. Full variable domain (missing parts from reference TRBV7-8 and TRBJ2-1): GAGVSQSPRYKVAKRGQDVALRCDPISGHVSLFWYQQALGQGPEFLTYFQNEAQLDKSGLPSDRFFAERPEGSVSTLKIQRTQQEDSAVYLCASSPHRTSGRSSNEQFFGPGTRLTVL.

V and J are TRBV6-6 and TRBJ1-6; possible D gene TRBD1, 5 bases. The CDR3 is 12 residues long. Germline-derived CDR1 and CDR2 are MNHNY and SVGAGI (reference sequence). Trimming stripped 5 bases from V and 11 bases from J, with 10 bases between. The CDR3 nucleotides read TGTGCCAGCAGTACCCGACAGCCACCCCTCCACTTT. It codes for CASSTRQPPLHF.

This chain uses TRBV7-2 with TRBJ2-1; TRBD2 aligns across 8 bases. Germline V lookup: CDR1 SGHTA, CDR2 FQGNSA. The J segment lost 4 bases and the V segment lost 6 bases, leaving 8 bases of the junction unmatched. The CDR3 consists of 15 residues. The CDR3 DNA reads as TGTGCCAGCAGACCTCCGGGACTAGAATACAATGAGCAGTTCTTC. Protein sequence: CASRPPGLEYNEQFF. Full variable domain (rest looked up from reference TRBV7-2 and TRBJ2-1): GAGVSQSPSNKVTEKGKDVELRCDPISGHTALYWYRQSLGQGLEFLIYFQGNSAPDKSGLPSDRFSAERTGGSVSTLTIQRTQQEDSAVYLCASRPPGLEYNEQFFGPGTRLTVL.

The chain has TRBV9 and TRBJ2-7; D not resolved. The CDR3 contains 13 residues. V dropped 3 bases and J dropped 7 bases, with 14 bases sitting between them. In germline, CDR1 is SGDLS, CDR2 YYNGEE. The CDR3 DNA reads TGTGCCAGCAGCGGACGGATGACCGGGGAGCAGTACTTC. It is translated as CASSGRMTGEQYF.

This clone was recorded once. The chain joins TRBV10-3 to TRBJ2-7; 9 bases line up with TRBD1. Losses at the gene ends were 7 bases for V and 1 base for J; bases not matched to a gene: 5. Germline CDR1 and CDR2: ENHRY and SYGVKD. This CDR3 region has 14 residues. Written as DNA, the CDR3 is TGTGCCATCAAACGGGACAGGGAATCCTACGAGCAGTACTTC. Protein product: CAIKRDRESYEQYF.

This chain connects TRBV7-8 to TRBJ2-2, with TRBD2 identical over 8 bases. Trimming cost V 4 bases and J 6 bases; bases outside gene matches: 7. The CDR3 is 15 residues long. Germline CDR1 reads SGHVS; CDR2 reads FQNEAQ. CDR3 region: CASSYRTSSAGELFF. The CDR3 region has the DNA TGTGCCAGCAGCTATAGGACTAGCTCGGCCGGGGAGCTGTTTTTT.